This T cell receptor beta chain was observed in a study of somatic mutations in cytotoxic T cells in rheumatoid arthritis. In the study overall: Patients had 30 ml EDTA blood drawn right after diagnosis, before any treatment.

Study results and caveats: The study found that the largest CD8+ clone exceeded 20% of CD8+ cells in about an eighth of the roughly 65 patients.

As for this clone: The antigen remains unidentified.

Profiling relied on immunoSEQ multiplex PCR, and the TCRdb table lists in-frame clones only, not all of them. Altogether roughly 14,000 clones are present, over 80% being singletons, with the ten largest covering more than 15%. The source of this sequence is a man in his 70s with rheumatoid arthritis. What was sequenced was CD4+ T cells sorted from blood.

CDR3 sequence: CASSRDRATEAFF. CDR3 DNA sequence: TGTGCCAGCAGTAGGGACAGGGCCACTGAAGCTTTCTTT. The V and J genes are TRBV5-6 and TRBJ1-1, with 9 bases that match TRBD1. This CDR3 has 13 amino acids. The junction had 3 bases not matched to a gene; V was cut back by 5 bases and J by 4 bases. The V gene's germline CDR1 is SGHDT and CDR2 YYEEEE.